This T cell receptor (beta chain) was captured by sequencing in a study of OX40 agonist ivuxolimab in advanced cancers. V dropped 10 bases and J dropped 8; count of bases not matched to a gene: 8. Germline V gives CDR1 MDHEN, CDR2 SYDVKM. This CDR3 region has 12 residues. Profiled with immunoSEQ multiplex PCR; TCRdb holds only in-frame clones, not every one. The data contain 65,000 to 85,000 clones, 85% of them singletons. This sequence was found in an adult with an advanced solid tumor such as melanoma, head and neck, liver or kidney cancer. The chain recombines TRBV28 with TRBJ2-1; 7 bases are shared with TRBD1. Sample: CD4+ or CD8+ T cells sorted from blood, taken in a trial of the OX40 agonist ivuxolimab. CDR3: CATGDSIDEQFF. The CDR3 nucleotides are TGTGCCACCGGGGACAGTATTGATGAGCAGTTCTTC.